What follows are 14 T cell receptor beta chains derived from one specimen sequenced in a study of blood T cells in healthy people across ages. It was with a sample-barcoded 5' primer and a J-beta primer mix that a second PCR of roughly 7 to 11 cycles was run. Via MiXCR, TCRdb re-called the 5' RACE reads, giving one row per CDR3 protein. The sample shows roughly 1,800,000 distinct CDR3 sequences, less than 50% of them seen only once. The sequenced sample consisted of blood. The receptors were gathered from a woman in her thirties or forties in good health.

This clonotype was seen more than once but under ten times. The rearrangement joins TRBV20-1 to TRBJ1-2, with D possibly matching TRBD1 (5 bases). Trimming took off 3 bases at V and 8 bases at J, with 13 bases between the two ends. There are 12 residues in the CDR3. Germline lookup yields CDR1 DFQATT and CDR2 SNEGSKA (reference sequence). CDR3 in DNA: TGCAGTGCTAGGGTGGGGCTTGGGGGCTACACCTTC. Protein sequence: CSARVGLGGYTF.

CDR3 nucleotide sequence: TGTGCCAGCAGCTTCTCCTCCGGCCTCCGCACAGATACGCAGTATTTT. Its translation is CASSFSSGLRTDTQYF. The J gene is TRBJ2-3, the V gene TRBV7-9; the D is unclear. Germline V gene data show CDR1 as SEHNR and CDR2 as FQNEAQ (reference sequence). CDR3 length: 16 amino acids. The V end was cut by 3 bases, the J end by 1 base, with 14 bases between.

The chain has TRBV7-9 and TRBJ1-4, with 10 bases fitting TRBD1. CDR3 length: 18 amino acids. Germline CDR1 is SEHNR and CDR2 is FQNEAQ (reference sequence). V trimming: 0 bases; J trimming: 4 bases; junction bases outside the gene matches: 8. The DNA for the CDR3 is TGTGCCAGCAGCTTAGCCTGGACAGGGGGTGATATTAATGAAAAACTGTTTTTT. Translating gives CASSLAWTGGDINEKLFF.

V gene TRBV5-1 combines with J gene TRBJ2-3; the D gene is possibly TRBD2 (6 bases). CDR3 length: 14 amino acids. V was trimmed by 4 bases and J by 6 bases, leaving 15 bases between them. Looked up from germline, CDR1 is SGHRS and CDR2 is YFSETQ. CDR3 loop: CASSAARGGDTQYF. The CDR3 DNA follows: TGCGCCAGCAGCGCCGCTAGAGGAGGGGATACGCAGTATTTT.

This chain links TRBV7-3 with TRBJ2-1; no reliable D call. Trimming stripped 4 bases from V and 3 bases from J, with 16 bases between. The CDR3 totals 16 residues. The V gene's germline CDR1 is SGHTA and CDR2 FQGTGA. The CDR3: CASSSYQAPNYNEQFF. CDR3 sequence (DNA): TGTGCCAGCAGCTCTTACCAAGCTCCCAACTACAATGAGCAGTTCTTC.

This clonotype was seen only a few times. The rearrangement uses TRBV18 and TRBJ2-2, with TRBD2 matching over 7 bases. CDR1 KGHSH and CDR2 LQKENI come from the germline V gene. The CDR3 sequence is 15 residues long. The trim removed 6 bases at V and 4 bases at J, leaving 8 bases unmatched. In nucleotides, the CDR3 is TGTGCCAGCTCTCCCCCGCGGGGGTTCACCGGGGAGCTGTTTTTT. It specifies CASSPPRGFTGELFF.

This clonotype showed up just a few times. The chain recombines TRBV12-3 or TRBV12-4 with TRBJ2-7, with 7 positions matching TRBD1. J was trimmed by 5 bases and V by 9 bases; bases with no gene match: 10. The CDR3 has 13 residues. CDR3 nucleotide sequence: TGTGCCAGTTCTCAGGGGGTTCTAGACGAGCAGTACTTC. This codes for CASSQGVLDEQYF.

The V gene is TRBV28, the J gene TRBJ2-3; D is unresolved. Germline CDR1 and CDR2: MDHEN and SYDVKM. The CDR3 consists of 14 residues. Between the trimmed V and J ends, which lost 6 bases and 4 bases, there was a span of 14 bases. The CDR3 nucleotides are TGTGCCAGCAGGCGAAGGGTTGGCGCAGATACGCAGTATTTT. The encoded protein is CASRRRVGADTQYF.

V is TRBV9 and J is TRBJ1-4; no reliable D call. Trimming left V 3 bases short and J 0 bases short, with 9 bases between. The CDR3 extends over 15 amino acids. CDR1 SGDLS and CDR2 YYNGEE come from the germline V gene. CDR3 in DNA: TGTGCCAGCAGCGCCCACACGACAACTAATGAAAAACTGTTTTTT. Encoded protein: CASSAHTTTNEKLFF.

This clonotype has a handful of counts. This sequence joins TRBV12-3 or TRBV12-4 and TRBJ2-7; D possibly uses TRBD1 or TRBD2 (5 bases each). The CDR3 consists of 15 residues. The V and J ends lost 2 bases and 4 bases respectively, with 15 bases between them. The CDR3 bases are TGTGCCAGCAGTTTATCAGGCCAGGGAGTGTACGAGCAGTACTTC. Its translation: CASSLSGQGVYEQYF.

The rearrangement links TRBV6-2 or TRBV6-3 to TRBJ2-3, with 11 positions matching TRBD2. In germline, CDR1 is MNHEY, CDR2 SVGEGT. J gave up 8 bases and V 6 bases, and 19 bases lay outside the gene matches. The CDR3 has 18 residues. The CDR3 DNA is TGTGCCAGCAGCTCCGGTAGCGGGGGGGGACTAGTTTATTCTACGCAGTATTTT. This translates into CASSSGSGGGLVYSTQYF.

The chain carries TRBV9 and TRBJ1-4, with D perhaps TRBD1 (6 bases). The CDR3 is 15 residues long. Germline values: CDR1 SGDLS, CDR2 YYNGEE. V lost 4 bases and J 3 bases, leaving 13 bases between the germline ends. CDR3 nucleotides: TGTGCCAGCAGCCCAGGGACACTTTCTAATGAAAAACTGTTTTTT. Translating gives CASSPGTLSNEKLFF.

This clonotype was picked up a small number of times. The V and J genes are TRBV10-3 and TRBJ2-7; possibly TRBD2 for D (5 bases). The CDR3 length is 13 residues. Per the germline V gene, CDR1 is ENHRY and CDR2 is SYGVKD. Trimming took 2 bases from V and 2 from J, leaving 7 bases between them. The DNA of the CDR3 is TGTGCCATCAGTGAGCGGGATACCTACGAGCAGTACTTC. Translation: CAISERDTYEQYF.

In its sample, this clonotype was seen many times. The V call is TRBV5-1, the J call TRBJ2-3; 7 positions agree with TRBD2. Germline V gene lookup returns CDR1 SGHRS and CDR2 YFSETQ. V lost 0 bases and J lost 2; bases outside the gene matches: 0. The CDR3 totals 14 residues. Written as DNA, the CDR3 is TGCGCCAGCAGCTTGGGGGACTACACAGATACGCAGTATTTT. Protein: CASSLGDYTDTQYF.